These 11 T cell receptor beta chains originate from one sample sequenced in a study of blood T cell repertoires in COVID-19. Assay used: immunoSEQ multiplex PCR; TCRdb lists only in-frame clones, some missing. The profile shows about 170,000 clones, 70% to 90% of them singletons. The sample comprised peripheral blood. These receptors were taken from a man older than 75 with COVID-19, enrolled during active disease.

The chain links TRBV18 to TRBJ1-2; 7 bases map to TRBD1. The CDR3 spans 13 residues. V lost 1 base, J lost 8 bases, and 4 bases stayed unmatched. Germline CDR1 and CDR2: KGHSH and LQKENI. The CDR3 bases are TGTGCCAGCTCACCACAGGGGGCACAGGGCTACACCTTC. The encoded protein is CASSPQGAQGYTF. Looking up the rest from reference TRBV18 and TRBJ1-2 gives the full variable domain: NAGVMQNPRHLVRRRGQEARLRCSPMKGHSHVYWYRQLPEEGLKFMVYLQKENIIDESGMPKERFSAEFPKEGPSILRIQQVVRGDSAAYFCASSPQGAQGYTFGSGTRLTVV.

The rearrangement links TRBV24-1 to TRBJ1-1, with a possible D match to TRBD1 (6 bases). The CDR3 contains 14 residues. The germline gives CDR1 KGHDR, CDR2 SFDVKD. Trimming removed 7 bases at V and 7 bases at J, with 18 bases between. CDR3 in amino acids: CATRAGVVGGEAFF. The CDR3 region has the DNA TGTGCCACCAGAGCAGGGGTAGTTGGTGGTGAAGCTTTCTTT.

This clone was detected only a few times. V usage is TRBV10-3 and J usage is TRBJ1-6, with D possibly TRBD1 on 5 matching bases. V shed 5 bases and J shed 9 bases, with 14 bases lying between them. The CDR3 totals 14 residues. CDR1 ENHRY and CDR2 SYGVKD come from the germline V gene. The CDR3 loop reads CAISRDRSPSPLHF. As DNA, the CDR3 is TGTGCCATCAGTCGAGACAGATCCCCTTCACCCCTCCACTTT.

This clone was seen a few times. V is TRBV3-1 (or the pseudogene TRBV3-2) and J is TRBJ2-7; perhaps TRBD1 as D (5 bases). The ends were cut back, 1 base at V and 3 bases at J, with 10 bases in the middle. This CDR3 is built from 14 residues. Germline CDR1 and CDR2: LGHDT and YNNKEL (reference sequence). The CDR3 nucleotides read TGTGCCAGCAGCCAAGCCAGGGTAGGCTACGAGCAGTACTTC. Protein sequence: CASSQARVGYEQYF.

The V and J genes are TRBV28 and TRBJ2-2, with D hard to call. Germline CDR1 MDHEN, CDR2 SYDVKM. V was cut by 5 bases and J by 0 bases, with 7 bases left in between. The CDR3 is 14 residues long. The DNA for the CDR3 is TGTGCCAGCAGTACGCGGCCGAACACCGGGGAGCTGTTTTTT. Its translation is CASSTRPNTGELFF. Combining the CDR3 with reference TRBV28 and TRBJ2-2 gives the whole variable domain DVKVTQSSRYLVKRTGEKVFLECVQDMDHENMFWYRQDPGLGLRLIYFSYDVKMKEKGDIPEGYSVSREKKERFSLILESASTNQTSMYLCASSTRPNTGELFFGEGSRLTVL.

J is TRBJ2-2 and V is TRBV5-4; 9 positions match TRBD1. V shed 4 bases, J shed 6 bases, and the junction held 16 bases outside the gene matches. Germline V CDR1 and CDR2: SGHNT, YYREEE (reference sequence). The CDR3 has 18 residues. The CDR3 sequence: CASSDPGQGPGGAGELFF. CDR3 DNA: TGTGCCAGCAGCGATCCGGGACAGGGTCCAGGAGGGGCCGGGGAGCTGTTTTTT.

This rearrangement joins TRBV6-4 to TRBJ2-7, with TRBD2 as a possible D gene (6 bases). CDR1 is MRHNA and CDR2 is SNTAGT in the germline V gene. Trimming stripped 7 bases from V and 0 bases from J, with 16 bases between. The CDR3 length is 15 residues. CDR3 loop: CASKVERVSSYEQYF. The CDR3, as DNA: TGTGCCAGCAAGGTTGAGCGGGTAAGCTCCTACGAGCAGTACTTC.

This rearrangement joins TRBV7-2 to TRBJ1-6; maybe TRBD1 (6 bases). The germline V gene encodes CDR1 SGHTA and CDR2 FQGNSA. V was trimmed by 0 bases and J by 8 bases, leaving 14 bases between them. This CDR3 is built from 16 residues. The CDR3 reads CASSLAWGRLDSPLHF. The CDR3 region has the DNA TGTGCCAGCAGCTTAGCGTGGGGGCGACTCGATTCACCCCTCCACTTT.

The chain links TRBV15 to TRBJ1-5; possible D gene TRBD1, 6 bases. Germline loops: CDR1 LNHNV, CDR2 YYDKDF (reference sequence). The V gene lost 5 bases and the J gene lost 0 bases, with 11 bases spanning the gap. The CDR3 has 15 amino acids. CDR3 residues: CATSAQGYSNQPQHF. The CDR3 nucleotides are TGTGCCACCAGCGCACAGGGTTATAGCAATCAGCCCCAGCATTTT.

The chain uses TRBV5-1 and TRBJ1-2; 8 bases map to TRBD1. With V trimmed by 2 bases and J by 7 bases, 4 bases remained unmatched. Germline lookup yields CDR1 SGHRS and CDR2 YFSETQ. The CDR3 spans 13 residues. CDR3 residues: CASSFQGAGGYTF. CDR3 bases: TGCGCCAGCAGCTTTCAGGGGGCCGGTGGCTACACCTTC.

V gene TRBV7-9 combines with J gene TRBJ2-7; D unresolved. The CDR3 contains 13 residues. Trimming left V 0 bases short and J 7 bases short, with 10 bases between. The germline gives CDR1 SEHNR, CDR2 FQNEAQ (reference sequence). This CDR3 reads CASSLATAREQYF. DNA for the CDR3: TGTGCCAGCAGCTTAGCGACCGCCAGGGAGCAGTACTTC.